The subject of this entry is one T cell receptor (beta chain). Its antigen is still unknown. This record comes from a study of Ad26.COV2.S vaccination and SARS-CoV-2 variants. Profiling relied on immunoSEQ multiplex PCR, and the TCRdb table lists in-frame clones only, not all of them. The sample has around 100,000 clones; about 78% are singletons. Overall study findings and caveats: Spike-specific TCR breadth ran higher among vaccine recipients than placebo recipients.

V was cut by 5 bases and J by 10 bases, with 15 bases left in between. CDR1 and CDR2 from the germline V gene are SGHTA and FQGTGA. The CDR3 is 13 amino acids. This sequence originates from a human donor who had recovered from COVID-19. Here the sequenced sample was peripheral blood, taken after recovery from COVID-19. V gene TRBV7-3 combines with J gene TRBJ2-1; weak D call: TRBD2 (6 bases). The CDR3 protein is CASSPDSAGEQFF. The CDR3 DNA sequence: TGTGCCAGCAGCCCCGACAGTGCGGGGGAGCAGTTCTTC.